This section outlines one T cell receptor beta chain sequence together with its context. Its antigen remains unidentified. The CDR3 extends over 16 amino acids. V lost 2 bases to trimming and J lost 1 base, with 14 bases between them. Germline assignment: CDR1 SNHLY and CDR2 FYNNEI. These data are taken from a study of CD8+CD57+ T cells in acquired aplastic anemia. Overall study: Sorted CD4+ and CD8+ cells yielded 3 to 3.5 ug of DNA on average. Notes on the study in general: The number of CD8+ CDR3 sequences shared by patients and controls was roughly 31. Any difference that existed in CD8+ Simpson's diversity between patients and controls was not significant.

For CDR3 and TCR beta VDJ profiling, genomic DNA was the template used. MiXCR, applied by TCRdb to the reads, yields one record per CDR3 protein. Of roughly 160,000 distinct CDR3 sequences in the sample, about three fifths are singletons; the top ten hold about 48%. The sequencing sample was made of sorted CD4+, CD8+, or CD8+CD57+ T cells (not recorded which) from PBMCs. This TCR was recovered from a human donor in good health. The chain has TRBV2 and TRBJ1-1, with a possible D match to TRBD1 (5 bases). The CDR3: CASSEQAFGQNTEAFF. The CDR3 bases are TGTGCCAGCAGTGAACAAGCCTTTGGACAGAACACTGAAGCTTTCTTT.